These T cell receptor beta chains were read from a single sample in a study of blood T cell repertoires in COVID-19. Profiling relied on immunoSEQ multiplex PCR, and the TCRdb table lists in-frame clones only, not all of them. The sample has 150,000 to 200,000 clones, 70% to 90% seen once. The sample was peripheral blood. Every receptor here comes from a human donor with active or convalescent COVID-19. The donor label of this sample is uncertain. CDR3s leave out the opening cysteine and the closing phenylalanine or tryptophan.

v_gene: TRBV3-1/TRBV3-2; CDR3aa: ASSGDSQNTEAF
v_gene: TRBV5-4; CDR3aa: ASSSGRDRTNYGYT
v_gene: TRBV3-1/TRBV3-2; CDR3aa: ASSDRVVGNEQF
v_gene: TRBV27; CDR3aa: ASSSGTFNSPLH
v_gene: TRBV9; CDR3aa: ASSVATRESTQY
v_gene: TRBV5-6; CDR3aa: ASSLRQGGELF
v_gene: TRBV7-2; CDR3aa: ASSLDGGVSYNEQF
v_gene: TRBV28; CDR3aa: ASSSHGAGDPDTQY
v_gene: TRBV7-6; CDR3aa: ASSLTPDTQY
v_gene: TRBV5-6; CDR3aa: ASSLADTGELF
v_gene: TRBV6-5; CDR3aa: ASSSERRLYQETQY
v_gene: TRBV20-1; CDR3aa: SASDGASGRSRETQY
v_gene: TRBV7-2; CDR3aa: ASSLDSHRAGELF
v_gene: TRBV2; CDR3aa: ASRPGQYGYT
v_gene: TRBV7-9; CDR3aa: ASSSPGTGSYEQY
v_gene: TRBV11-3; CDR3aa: ASSLGDRGYEQF
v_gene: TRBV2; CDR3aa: ASTAGGVLKQF
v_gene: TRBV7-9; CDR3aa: ASSYGFVTGY
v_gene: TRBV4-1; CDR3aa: ASSQDPTSATQY
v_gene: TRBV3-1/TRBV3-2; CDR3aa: ASSQGNRGGSPLH
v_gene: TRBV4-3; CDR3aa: ASRAAVGTEAF
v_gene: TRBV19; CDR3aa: ASSGEGISNTGELF
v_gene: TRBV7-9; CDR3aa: ASSRGGALTDTQY
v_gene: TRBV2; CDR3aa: ASSGRGAETQY
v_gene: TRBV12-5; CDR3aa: ASGLVESWEDTGELF
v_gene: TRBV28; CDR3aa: ASSHSPGGANVLT
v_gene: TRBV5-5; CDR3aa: ASSLSVDRFNYGYT
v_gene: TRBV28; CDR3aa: ASSLGGQTIDYGYT
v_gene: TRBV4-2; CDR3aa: ASSQDGQGSGNTIY
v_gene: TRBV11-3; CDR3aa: ASSSGQGGIQETQY
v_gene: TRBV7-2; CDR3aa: ASSSHGAAEAYYGYT
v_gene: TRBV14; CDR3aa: ASSQDSGTLIQY
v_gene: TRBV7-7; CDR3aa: ASSASEGTGGGRGEQF
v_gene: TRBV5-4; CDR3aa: ASSSVGGTQY
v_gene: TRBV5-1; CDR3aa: ASSSTNTRNTEAF
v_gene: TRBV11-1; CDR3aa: ASTRRQGARETQY
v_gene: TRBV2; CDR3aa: ASSEDRVENTIY
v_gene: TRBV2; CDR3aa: ASSVTTGNYEQY
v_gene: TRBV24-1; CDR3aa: ATRQGSGQPQH
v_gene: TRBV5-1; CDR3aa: ASSLFTGSSGNTIY